This entry lists 18 T cell receptor beta chains sequenced from one sample in a study of T cells in Graves' hyperthyroidism and ophthalmopathy (dated by TCRdb to between 2017 and 2020). Library creation used multiplex PCR. These reads were obtained on an Illumina HiSeq 2000. Amplification of TCR beta CDR3 regions was carried out from RNA transcripts. The first round of RT-PCR for the TCR CDR3 was performed with the HTBI primer set and the Qiagen OneStep RT-PCR kit. The raw public reads went through TCRdb reprocessing: fastp at Q25, MiXCR clone calling, in-frame beta chains kept. Each record represents a unique CDR3 protein, reported with the most common genes and DNA among its rows. For this sample the table gives hundreds of thousands of distinct CDR3 sequences, of which 24% were detected only once. Of the sample, around 11% is held by the ten largest clones. Sequencing used blood. The receptors stem from a woman younger than 45 with Graves' ophthalmopathy.

This clonotype was detected ten times or more. The V call is TRBV6-1, the J call TRBJ2-2, with 8 bases matching TRBD1. This CDR3 is built from 15 residues. The junction had 7 bases not matched to a gene; V was cut back by 5 bases and J by 5 bases. In germline, CDR1 is MNHNS, CDR2 SASEGT. The CDR3 spells CASSPRGRITGELFF. In DNA form, the CDR3 reads TGTGCCAGCAGTCCCAGGGGGCGGATAACCGGGGAGCTGTTTTTT.

The chain uses TRBV7-3 and TRBJ2-5, with D perhaps being TRBD1 or TRBD2 (5 bases each). The CDR3 is 13 amino acids. CDR1 and CDR2 (germline): SGHTA, FQGTGA. V was cut by 5 bases and J by 5 bases, with 12 bases left in between. CDR3 DNA: TGTGCCAGCAGCAGGGGTCGGGATGAGACCCAGTACTTC. Protein sequence: CASSRGRDETQYF.

This clonotype was counted ten times or more. The chain combines TRBV6-5 with TRBJ1-2; tentative D call: TRBD1 (6 bases). Between the trimmed V and J ends, which lost 7 bases and 7 bases, there was a span of 16 bases. Per germline, CDR1 MNHEY and CDR2 SVGAGI. The CDR3 has 13 amino acids. The chain's CDR3 is CASNEEGETGYTF. In DNA form, the CDR3 reads TGTGCCAGCAACGAGGAGGGGGAGACTGGCTACACCTTC.

The chain is built from TRBV6-1 and TRBJ2-7; 10 nucleotides match TRBD1. Germline CDR1 and CDR2: MNHNS and SASEGT. The V and J ends lost 6 bases and 3 bases, in that order; junction bases with no gene match: 8. The CDR3 sequence is 15 residues long. The CDR3: CASSVGTGDNYEQYF. CDR3 DNA: TGTGCCAGCAGCGTTGGGACAGGGGATAACTACGAGCAGTACTTC.

The chain employs TRBV28 and TRBJ2-7; 7 positions agree with TRBD1. The germline V gene encodes CDR1 MDHEN and CDR2 SYDVKM. The CDR3 covers 12 residues. The junction had 4 bases not matched to a gene; V was cut back by 7 bases and J by 4 bases. CDR3 sequence reads: CASNLRGYEQYF. The DNA for the CDR3 is TGTGCCAGCAACCTCAGGGGGTACGAGCAGTACTTC.

The rearrangement joins TRBV6-1 to TRBJ1-5; TRBD1 agrees at 7 bases. After removal of 9 bases from V and 3 bases from J, the junction contained 5 bases not matched to a gene. This CDR3 contains 13 residues. CDR1 MNHNS and CDR2 SASEGT come from the germline V gene. The CDR3 is CASKTGYNQPQHF. The DNA for the CDR3 is TGTGCCAGTAAGACAGGGTACAATCAGCCCCAGCATTTT.

This clonotype was seen a handful of times. This sequence joins TRBV4-1 and TRBJ1-1; no firm D call. Germline CDR1 MGHRA, CDR2 YSYEKL. V lost 3 bases to trimming and J lost 4 bases, with 9 bases between them. The CDR3 extends over 13 amino acids. The CDR3 DNA reads as TGCGCCAGCAGCCATCAAACCGCCACTGAAGCTTTCTTT. This codes for CASSHQTATEAFF.

This clonotype was counted ten times or more. The chain has TRBV5-1 and TRBJ2-7; no firm D call. Trimming took 4 bases from V and 2 from J, leaving 16 bases between them. The CDR3 sequence is 15 residues long. In germline, CDR1 is SGHRS, CDR2 YFSETQ. Here the CDR3 DNA reads TGCGCCAGCAGCCAGATGGGCGGCGGACCCTACGAGCAGTACTTC. It yields the protein CASSQMGGGPYEQYF.

This clonotype was counted only a few times. A much larger clonotype is one base distant, so this may be a read error. The rearrangement uses TRBV6-1 and TRBJ2-4; 7 bases are a match to TRBD2. Germline loops: CDR1 MNHNS, CDR2 SASEGT. The CDR3 is made up of 17 amino acids. The CDR3 protein is CASSERTRTLAKNIKYF. As DNA, the CDR3 is TGTGCCAGCAGCGAAAGGACTAGAACACTAGCCAAAAACATTAAGTACTTC.

This clonotype was seen at least ten times. The J gene is TRBJ2-5, the V gene TRBV4-1, with D possibly matching TRBD1 (5 bases). This CDR3 is 15 amino acids long. V was cut by 0 bases and J by 2 bases, with 10 bases left in between. Per the germline V gene, CDR1 is MGHRA and CDR2 is YSYEKL. The CDR3 DNA sequence: TGCGCCAGCAGCCAAGATCCCAGGGCTCAAGAGACCCAGTACTTC. Translation: CASSQDPRAQETQYF.

This clonotype was counted a few times. The chain joins TRBV19 to TRBJ1-1, with no clear D. The CDR3 runs 13 residues. Germline lookup yields CDR1 LNHDA and CDR2 SQIVND (reference sequence). Trimming cost V 1 base and J 8 bases, with 11 bases left between them. Written as DNA, the CDR3 is TGTGCCAGTAGTATAGGTTTTGGAAGGGAAGCTTTCTTT. Translated: CASSIGFGREAFF. The variable domain in full, with the rest retrieved from reference TRBV19 and TRBJ1-1, is DGGITQSPKYLFRKEGQNVTLSCEQNLNHDAMYWYRQDPGQGLRLIYYSQIVNDFQKGDIAEGYSVSREKKESFPLTVTSAQKNPTAFYLCASSIGFGREAFFGQGTRLTVV.

This clonotype occurred many times. The rearrangement joins TRBV6-1 to TRBJ2-7; unclear D gene. The CDR3 loop spans 15 amino acids. Germline lookup yields CDR1 MNHNS and CDR2 SASEGT. V was clipped by 4 bases and J by 1 base, with 14 bases between them. CDR3 amino acids: CASSVDLLGSYEQYF. DNA of the CDR3: TGTGCCAGCAGTGTTGACCTACTGGGATCCTACGAGCAGTACTTC.

This clonotype was seen at least ten times. The chain carries TRBV6-2 or TRBV6-3 and TRBJ1-3; D is possibly TRBD1 (6 bases). Germline V lookup: CDR1 MNHEY, CDR2 SVGEGT. CDR3 length: 18 amino acids. With 2 bases removed from V and 4 bases from J, the gap between germline ends came to 21 bases. CDR3 sequence: CASSYTKTTGLIGNTIYF. CDR3 nucleotides: TGTGCCAGCAGTTACACTAAGACTACAGGGTTAATCGGAAACACCATATATTTT.

Ten or more counts support this clonotype. This chain links TRBV6-5 with TRBJ1-5; tentatively, D is TRBD1 (6 bases). The length of the CDR3 is 14 residues. V was pared by 4 bases and J by 4 bases, with 11 bases between. Per germline, CDR1 MNHEY and CDR2 SVGAGI. The CDR3 is CASSSRQENQPQHF. CDR3 nucleotides: TGTGCCAGCAGTTCCAGACAGGAGAATCAGCCCCAGCATTTT.

There are many counts of this clonotype. The chain combines TRBV11-1 with TRBJ2-7, with 14 bases identical to TRBD2. Germline V CDR1 and CDR2: SGHAT, FQDESV (reference sequence). This CDR3 comprises 18 residues. V dropped 2 bases and J dropped 0; count of bases not matched to a gene: 6. The CDR3 nucleotides read TGTGCCAGCAGCTTAACCGGGACTAGCGGGGGACACTCCTACGAGCAGTACTTC. It yields the protein CASSLTGTSGGHSYEQYF.

This rearrangement joins TRBV2 to TRBJ1-1; D unresolved. From germline, CDR1 is SNHLY and CDR2 FYNNEI. Between the trimmed V and J ends, which lost 8 bases and 0 bases, there was a span of 7 bases. The CDR3 has 12 residues. The CDR3 reads CASESLNTEAFF. CDR3 bases: TGTGCCAGCGAGTCCTTGAACACTGAAGCTTTCTTT.

This clonotype was counted ten times or more. This chain uses TRBV6-2 or TRBV6-3 with TRBJ2-7; 8 bases fit TRBD1. J was trimmed by 1 base and V by 7 bases; bases with no gene match: 3. The CDR3 runs to 13 residues. CDR1 is MNHEY, CDR2 SVGEGT, per germline. The CDR3, as DNA: TGTGCCAGCACCGGACAGGGTTCCTACGAGCAGTACTTC. This codes for CASTGQGSYEQYF.

There are a few counts of this clonotype. The chain recombines TRBV2 with TRBJ2-7; 10 bases agree with TRBD2. The germline gives CDR1 SNHLY, CDR2 FYNNEI. The CDR3 is 15 residues long. J gave up 3 bases and V 5 bases, and 7 bases lay outside the gene matches. The CDR3 spells CASSSWTSGNYEQYF. In DNA, the CDR3 is TGTGCCAGCAGTAGCTGGACTAGCGGAAACTACGAGCAGTACTTC.